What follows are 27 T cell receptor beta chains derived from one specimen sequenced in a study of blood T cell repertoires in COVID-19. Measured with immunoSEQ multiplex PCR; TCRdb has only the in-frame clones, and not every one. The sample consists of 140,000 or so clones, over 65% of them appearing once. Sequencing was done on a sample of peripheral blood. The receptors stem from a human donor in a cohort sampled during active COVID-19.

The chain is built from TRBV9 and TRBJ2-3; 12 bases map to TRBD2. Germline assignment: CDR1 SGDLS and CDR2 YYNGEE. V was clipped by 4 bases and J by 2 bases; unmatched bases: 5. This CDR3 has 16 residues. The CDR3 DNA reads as TGTGCCAGCAGCTCAGGACTAGCGGGGTTCACAGATACGCAGTATTTT. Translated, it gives CASSSGLAGFTDTQYF.

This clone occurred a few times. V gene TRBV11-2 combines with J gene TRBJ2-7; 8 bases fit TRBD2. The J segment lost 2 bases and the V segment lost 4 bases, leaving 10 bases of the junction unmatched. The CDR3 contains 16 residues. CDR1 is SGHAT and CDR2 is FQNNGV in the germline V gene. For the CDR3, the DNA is TGTGCCAGCAGCTCGATAGCGGGACCAGATGCCTACGAGCAGTACGTC. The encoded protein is CASSSIAGPDAYEQYV.

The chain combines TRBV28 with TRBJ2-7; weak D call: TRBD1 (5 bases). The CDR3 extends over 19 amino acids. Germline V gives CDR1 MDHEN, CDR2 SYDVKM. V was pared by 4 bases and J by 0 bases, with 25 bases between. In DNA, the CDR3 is TGTGCCAGCAGTTCGCCCACCTTCGTCAGGGCCCAAAGCTCCTACGAGCAGTACTTC. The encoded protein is CASSSPTFVRAQSSYEQYF.

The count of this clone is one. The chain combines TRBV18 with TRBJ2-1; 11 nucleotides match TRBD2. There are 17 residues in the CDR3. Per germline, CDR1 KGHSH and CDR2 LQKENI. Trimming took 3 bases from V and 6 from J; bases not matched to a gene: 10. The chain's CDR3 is CASSPMLRTSGPNEQFF. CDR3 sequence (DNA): TGTGCCAGCTCACCCATGCTTAGGACTAGCGGGCCCAATGAGCAGTTCTTC.

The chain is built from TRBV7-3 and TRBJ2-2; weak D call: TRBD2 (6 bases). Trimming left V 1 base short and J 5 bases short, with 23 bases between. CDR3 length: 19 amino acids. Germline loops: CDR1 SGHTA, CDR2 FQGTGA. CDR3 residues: CASSLKGLRGRVETGELFF. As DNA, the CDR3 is TGTGCCAGCAGCTTAAAGGGACTTCGAGGTCGGGTGGAGACCGGGGAGCTGTTTTTT. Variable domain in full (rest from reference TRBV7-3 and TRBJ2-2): GAGVSQTPSNKVTEKGKYVELRCDPISGHTALYWYRQSLGQGPEFLIYFQGTGAADDSGLPNDRFFAVRPEGSVSTLKIQRTERGDSAVYLCASSLKGLRGRVETGELFFGEGSRLTVL.

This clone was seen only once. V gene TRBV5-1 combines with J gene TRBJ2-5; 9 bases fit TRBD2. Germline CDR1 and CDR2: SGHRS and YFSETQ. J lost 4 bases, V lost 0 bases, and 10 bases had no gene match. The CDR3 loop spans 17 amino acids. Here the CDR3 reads CASSLAGGRALGETQYF. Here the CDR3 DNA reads TGCGCCAGCAGCTTGGCCGGCGGGAGGGCCTTGGGAGAGACCCAGTACTTC.

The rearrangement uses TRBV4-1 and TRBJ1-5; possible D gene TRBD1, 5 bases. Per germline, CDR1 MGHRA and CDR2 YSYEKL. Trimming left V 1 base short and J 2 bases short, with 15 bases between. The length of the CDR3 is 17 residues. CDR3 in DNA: TGCGCCAGCAGCCAAGGAGGAGCGGGGCCCCGCAATCAGCCCCAGCATTTT. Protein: CASSQGGAGPRNQPQHF.

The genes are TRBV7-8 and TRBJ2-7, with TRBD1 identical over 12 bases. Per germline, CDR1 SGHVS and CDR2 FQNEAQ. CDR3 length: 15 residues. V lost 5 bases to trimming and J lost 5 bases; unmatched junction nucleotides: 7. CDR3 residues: CASSGGTGGFDEQYF. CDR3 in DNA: TGTGCCAGCAGCGGAGGGACAGGGGGCTTCGACGAGCAGTACTTC. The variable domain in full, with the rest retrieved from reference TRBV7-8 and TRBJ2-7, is GAGVSQSPRYKVAKRGQDVALRCDPISGHVSLFWYQQALGQGPEFLTYFQNEAQLDKSGLPSDRFFAERPEGSVSTLKIQRTQQEDSAVYLCASSGGTGGFDEQYFGPGTRLTVT.

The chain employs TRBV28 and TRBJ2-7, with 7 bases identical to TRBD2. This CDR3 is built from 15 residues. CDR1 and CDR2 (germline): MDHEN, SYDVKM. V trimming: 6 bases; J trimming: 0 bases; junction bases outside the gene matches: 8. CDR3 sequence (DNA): TGTGCCAGCAGCGGGCTAGCGGAGTACTCCTACGAGCAGTACGTC. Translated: CASSGLAEYSYEQYV.

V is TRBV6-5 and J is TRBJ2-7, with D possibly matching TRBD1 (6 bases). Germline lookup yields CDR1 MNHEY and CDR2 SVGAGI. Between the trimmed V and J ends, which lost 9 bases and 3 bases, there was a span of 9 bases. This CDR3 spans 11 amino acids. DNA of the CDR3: TGTGCCAGTCAGGGGATCTACGAGCAGTACTTC. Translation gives CASQGIYEQYF.

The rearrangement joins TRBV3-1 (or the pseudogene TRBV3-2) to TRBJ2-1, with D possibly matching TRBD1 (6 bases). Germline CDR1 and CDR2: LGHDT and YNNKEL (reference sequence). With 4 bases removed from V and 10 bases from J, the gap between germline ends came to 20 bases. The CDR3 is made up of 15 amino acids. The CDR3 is CASSPKGDGTKEQFF. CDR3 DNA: TGTGCCAGCAGCCCGAAGGGGGATGGGACAAAAGAGCAGTTCTTC.

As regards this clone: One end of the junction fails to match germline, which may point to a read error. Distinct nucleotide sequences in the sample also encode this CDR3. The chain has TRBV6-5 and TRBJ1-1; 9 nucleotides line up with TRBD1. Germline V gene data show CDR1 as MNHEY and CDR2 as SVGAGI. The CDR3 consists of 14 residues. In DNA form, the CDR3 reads TGTGCCAGCTACAGGGGGCTTCGGGACACTGAAGCCTTCTTT. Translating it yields CASYRGLRDTEAFF.

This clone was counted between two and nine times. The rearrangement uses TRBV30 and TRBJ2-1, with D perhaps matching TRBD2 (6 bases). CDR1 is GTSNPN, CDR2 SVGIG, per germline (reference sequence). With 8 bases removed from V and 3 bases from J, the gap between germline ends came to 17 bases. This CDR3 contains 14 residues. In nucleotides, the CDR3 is TGTGCCCATGGACTACCCGGTGGCTACAATGAGCAGTTCTTC. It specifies CAHGLPGGYNEQFF.

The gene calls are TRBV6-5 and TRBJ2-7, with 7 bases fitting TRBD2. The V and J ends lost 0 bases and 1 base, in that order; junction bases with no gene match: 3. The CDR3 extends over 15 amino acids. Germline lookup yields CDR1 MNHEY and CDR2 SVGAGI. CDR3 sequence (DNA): TGTGCCAGCAGTTACTCCGGGGGGTCTTCCTACGAGCAGTACTTC. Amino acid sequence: CASSYSGGSSYEQYF.

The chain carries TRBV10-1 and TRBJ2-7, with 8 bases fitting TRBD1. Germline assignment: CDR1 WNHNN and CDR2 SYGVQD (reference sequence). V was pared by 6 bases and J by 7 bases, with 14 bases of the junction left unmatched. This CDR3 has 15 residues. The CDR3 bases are TGCGCCAGCAGAACCGGGACAGGCACCGTCTATGAGCAGTACGTC. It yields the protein CASRTGTGTVYEQYV.

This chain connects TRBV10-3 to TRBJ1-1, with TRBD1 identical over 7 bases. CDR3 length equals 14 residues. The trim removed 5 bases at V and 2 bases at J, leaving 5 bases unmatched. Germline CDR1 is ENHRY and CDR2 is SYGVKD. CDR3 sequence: CAISTGVVNTEAFF. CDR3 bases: TGTGCCATCAGTACAGGGGTAGTAAACACTGAAGCTTTCTTT.

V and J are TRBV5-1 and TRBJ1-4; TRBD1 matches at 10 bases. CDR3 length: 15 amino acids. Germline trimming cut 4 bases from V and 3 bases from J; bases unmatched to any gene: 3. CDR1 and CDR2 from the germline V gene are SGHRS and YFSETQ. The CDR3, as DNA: TGCGCCAGCAGCCTGGACAGGGGGGCTAATGAAAAACTGTTTTTT. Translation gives CASSLDRGANEKLFF.

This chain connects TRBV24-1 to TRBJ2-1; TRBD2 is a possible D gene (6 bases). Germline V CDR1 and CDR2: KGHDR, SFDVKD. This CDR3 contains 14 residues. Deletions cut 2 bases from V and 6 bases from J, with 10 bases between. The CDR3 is CATSDYRDFNEQFF. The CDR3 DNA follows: TGTGCCACCAGTGATTATAGGGACTTCAATGAGCAGTTCTTC.

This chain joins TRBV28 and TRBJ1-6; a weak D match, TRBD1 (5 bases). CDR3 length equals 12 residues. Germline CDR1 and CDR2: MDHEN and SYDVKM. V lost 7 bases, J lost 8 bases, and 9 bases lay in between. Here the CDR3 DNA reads TGTGCCAGCATGCAGGGCGATTCACCCCTCCACTTT. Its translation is CASMQGDSPLHF.

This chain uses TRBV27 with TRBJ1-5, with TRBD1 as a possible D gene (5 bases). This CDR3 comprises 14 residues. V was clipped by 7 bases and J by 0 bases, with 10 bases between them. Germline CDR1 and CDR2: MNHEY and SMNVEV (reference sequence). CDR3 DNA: TGTGCCAGCACAGGGTGGGGTAGCAATCAGCCCCAGCATTTT. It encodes CASTGWGSNQPQHF.

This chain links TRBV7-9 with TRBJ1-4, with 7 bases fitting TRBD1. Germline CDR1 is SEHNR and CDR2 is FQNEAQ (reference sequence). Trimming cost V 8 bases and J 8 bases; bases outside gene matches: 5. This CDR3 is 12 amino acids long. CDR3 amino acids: CASRPGGEKLFF. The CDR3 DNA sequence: TGTGCCAGCCGTCCAGGGGGGGAAAAACTGTTTTTT.

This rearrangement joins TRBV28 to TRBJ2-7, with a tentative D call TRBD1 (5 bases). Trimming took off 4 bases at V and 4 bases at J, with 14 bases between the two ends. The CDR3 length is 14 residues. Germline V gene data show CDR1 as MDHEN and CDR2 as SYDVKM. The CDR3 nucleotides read TGTGCCAGCAGTTCCAGGGTATGGGGATACGAGCAGTACGTC. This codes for CASSSRVWGYEQYV.

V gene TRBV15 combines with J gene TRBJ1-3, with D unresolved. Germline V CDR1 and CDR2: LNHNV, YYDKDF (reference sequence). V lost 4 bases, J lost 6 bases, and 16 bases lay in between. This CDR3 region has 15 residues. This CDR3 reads CATSTLGESLNTIYF. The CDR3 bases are TGTGCCACCAGCACCCTGGGAGAATCCCTAAACACCATATATTTT.

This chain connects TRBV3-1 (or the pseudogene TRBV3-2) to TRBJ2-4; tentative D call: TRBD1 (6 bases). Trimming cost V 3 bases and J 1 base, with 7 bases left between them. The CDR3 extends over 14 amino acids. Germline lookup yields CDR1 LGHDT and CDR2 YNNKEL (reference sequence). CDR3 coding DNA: TGTGCCAGCAGCCAGGGGGCGGCCAAAAACATTCAGTACTTC. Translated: CASSQGAAKNIQYF.

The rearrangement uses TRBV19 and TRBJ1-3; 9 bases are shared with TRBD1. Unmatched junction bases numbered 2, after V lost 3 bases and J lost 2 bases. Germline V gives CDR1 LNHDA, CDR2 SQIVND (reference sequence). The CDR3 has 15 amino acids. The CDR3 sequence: CASSIDRGAGNTIYF. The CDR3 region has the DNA TGTGCCAGTAGTATCGACAGGGGGGCTGGAAACACCATATATTTT. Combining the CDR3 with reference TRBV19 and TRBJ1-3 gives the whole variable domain DGGITQSPKYLFRKEGQNVTLSCEQNLNHDAMYWYRQDPGQGLRLIYYSQIVNDFQKGDIAEGYSVSREKKESFPLTVTSAQKNPTAFYLCASSIDRGAGNTIYFGEGSWLTVV.

The CDR3 DNA sequence: TGTGCCAGCAGCGTAGGCGGGGGGCAAGTAGATACGCAGTATTTT. It yields the protein CASSVGGGQVDTQYF. The chain recombines TRBV9 with TRBJ2-3; TRBD2 aligns across 8 bases. This CDR3 comprises 15 residues. Germline CDR1 SGDLS, CDR2 YYNGEE. Losses at the gene ends were 0 bases for V and 5 bases for J; bases not matched to a gene: 5. The full variable domain, completed using reference TRBV9 and TRBJ2-3, is DSGVTQTPKHLITATGQRVTLRCSPRSGDLSVYWYQQSLDQGLQFLIQYYNGEERAKGNILERFSAQQFPDLHSELNLSSLELGDSALYFCASSVGGGQVDTQYFGPGTRLTVL.

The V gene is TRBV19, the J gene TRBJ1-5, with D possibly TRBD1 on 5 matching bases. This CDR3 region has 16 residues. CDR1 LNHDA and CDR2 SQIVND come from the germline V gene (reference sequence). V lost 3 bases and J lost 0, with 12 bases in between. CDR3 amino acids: CASSIASGFSNQPQHF. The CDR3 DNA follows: TGTGCCAGTAGTATTGCGTCAGGGTTTAGCAATCAGCCCCAGCATTTT.